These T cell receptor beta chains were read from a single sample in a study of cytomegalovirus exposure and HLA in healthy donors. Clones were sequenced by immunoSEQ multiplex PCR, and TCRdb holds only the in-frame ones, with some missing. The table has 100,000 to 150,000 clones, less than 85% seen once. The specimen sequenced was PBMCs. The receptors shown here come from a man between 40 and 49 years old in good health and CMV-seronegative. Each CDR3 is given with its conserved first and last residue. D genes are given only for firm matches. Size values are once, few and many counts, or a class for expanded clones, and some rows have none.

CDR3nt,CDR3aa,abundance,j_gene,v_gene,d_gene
TGCGCCAGCAGCTTGGCTCTAGAATCCGTTCGCAGAACTGAAAAGCTGTTTTTT,CASSLALESVRRTEKLFF,-,TRBJ1-4,TRBV5-1,-
TGTGCCACCAGCAGGGACCGGGACTCTCACTACGAGCAGTACTTC,CATSRDRDSHYEQYF,-,TRBJ2-7,TRBV15,-
TGTGCCAGCAGCACCTGGACAGGAGAGAATTCACCCCTCCACTTT,CASSTWTGENSPLHF,-,TRBJ1-6,TRBV9,TRBD1
TGTGCCAGCAGTCTTAGCGAGGCCCTCTACAATGAGCAGTTCTTC,CASSLSEALYNEQFF,-,TRBJ2-1,TRBV9,-
TGTGCCAGCAGTGAAAGTTGGGGGCCTCGGGCCTACGAGCAGTACTTC,CASSESWGPRAYEQYF,few,TRBJ2-7,TRBV6-1,-
TGTGCCAGCATGGGGGGGATCGATCCTTCTGGCTACACCTTC,CASMGGIDPSGYTF,-,TRBJ1-2,TRBV6-1,-
TGTGCCAGCACCACGGGCAGGGGGTTTACACCCCTCCACTTT,CASTTGRGFTPLHF,-,TRBJ1-6,TRBV6-5,TRBD1
TGTGCCAGCAGTTTATCGTGGACAGGCTATGGCTACACCTTC,CASSLSWTGYGYTF,-,TRBJ1-2,TRBV27,TRBD1
TGTGCCAGCAGCTTAGACAGGCAAGAGACCCAGTACTTC,CASSLDRQETQYF,-,TRBJ2-5,TRBV7-7,-
TGTGCCAGCAGCTTGGCAGGTACAGGGTATAGCAATCAGCCCCAGCATTTT,CASSLAGTGYSNQPQHF,-,TRBJ1-5,TRBV5-6,-
TGTGCCACATCTCTACAGGGGGCGCGGACTGAAGCTTTCTTT,CATSLQGARTEAFF,-,TRBJ1-1,TRBV10-3,TRBD1
TGTGCCAGCAGCTTCCCGGGACAGGGTGGAGAGACCCAGTACTTC,CASSFPGQGGETQYF,-,TRBJ2-5,TRBV7-2,TRBD1
TGTGCCAGCAGCCGACTAGCGGGAAACTACGAGCAGTACTTC,CASSRLAGNYEQYF,-,TRBJ2-7,TRBV4-2,TRBD2
TGTGCCAGCAGTTTGCTACAGGAAAATCAGCCCCAGCATTTT,CASSLLQENQPQHF,-,TRBJ1-5,TRBV28,-
TGTGCTAGGTTAAGGGGATACACCGGGGAGCTGTTTTTT,CARLRGYTGELFF,-,TRBJ2-2,TRBV12-5,-
TGTGCCACCGCGGGCCCCGTGAGCACAGATACGCAGTATTTT,CATAGPVSTDTQYF,-,TRBJ2-3,TRBV2,-
TGTGCCAGCACCGAGGGACTAGCGGGACTCCCCGCGCAGTATTTT,CASTEGLAGLPAQYF,-,TRBJ2-3,TRBV2,TRBD2
TGTGCCAGTAGGACAGGGTCATATACTGAAGCTTTCTTT,CASRTGSYTEAFF,-,TRBJ1-1,TRBV27,TRBD1
TGTGCCAGCAGTTTGGGCCCGGCGGGACCCCCGGATGAGCAGTTCTTC,CASSLGPAGPPDEQFF,-,TRBJ2-1,TRBV27,-
TGTGCCAGCAGTTATGGGGCAGTCACTCAAGAGACCCAGTACTTC,CASSYGAVTQETQYF,-,TRBJ2-5,TRBV6-6,-
TGTGCCAGCACACCCTGGAGGGCGGGAGATACGCAGTATTTT,CASTPWRAGDTQYF,once,TRBJ2-3,TRBV28,-
TGTGCAAGTCGCTTAGGTCTTGGACAGTCGCAAGAGACCCAGTACTTC,CASRLGLGQSQETQYF,-,TRBJ2-5,TRBV12-2,-
TGTGCCAGCAGTGACCGGGACAGGGGGTACGAGCAGTACTTC,CASSDRDRGYEQYF,-,TRBJ2-7,TRBV2,TRBD1
TGCAGTGCCCCCCTTCCCTACGAGCAGTACTTC,CSAPLPYEQYF,-,TRBJ2-7,TRBV20-1,-
TGTGCCAGCAGCCTACCGTTGTCAGGAGAGACCCAGTACTTC,CASSLPLSGETQYF,few,TRBJ2-5,TRBV11-2,-
TGTGCCAGCAGTTTTAGCGGCCCCTACGAGCAGTACTTC,CASSFSGPYEQYF,few,TRBJ2-7,TRBV27,-
TGTGCCAGCAGTCCTCCGGGACAGTCTCGCGAAAAACTGTTTTTT,CASSPPGQSREKLFF,-,TRBJ1-4,TRBV28,TRBD1
TGTGCCAGCAGACCTGGCGGGGCGGTCGTGGACGAGCAGTACTTC,CASRPGGAVVDEQYF,-,TRBJ2-7,TRBV6-5,-
TGTGCCAGCAGCTCGGCCACTAGCGGGACGTACAATGAGCAGTTCTTC,CASSSATSGTYNEQFF,-,TRBJ2-1,TRBV7-6,TRBD2
TGTGCCAGCAGCCCCCGGGGAGCGAACACCGGGGAGCTGTTTTTT,CASSPRGANTGELFF,-,TRBJ2-2,TRBV7-9,-
TGCGCCAGCAGCACGACAGGGGGCAATGAGCAGTTCTTC,CASSTTGGNEQFF,-,TRBJ2-1,TRBV5-1,TRBD1
TGTGCCAGCAGCTCCGGGAACCCAAGGCCCGGGGAGCTGTTTTTT,CASSSGNPRPGELFF,-,TRBJ2-2,TRBV7-9,-
TGTGCCAGCAGCCTGGGTAGGAGGAACACCGGGGAGCTGTTTTTT,CASSLGRRNTGELFF,-,TRBJ2-2,TRBV7-9,-
TGCGCCAGCAGCCAAGAACTAGCGGGAGTGTACGAGCAGTACTTC,CASSQELAGVYEQYF,-,TRBJ2-7,TRBV10-2,TRBD2
TGCAGCGCCACACTAGCGGGCGAGCAGTACTTC,CSATLAGEQYF,-,TRBJ2-7,TRBV29-1,TRBD2
TGTGCCAGTAGTATACGGACTTCACGGTCAGATACGCAGTATTTT,CASSIRTSRSDTQYF,-,TRBJ2-3,TRBV19,-
TGTGCCACCAGCAGCGGACTAGCGGGGAACGAGCAGTACTTC,CATSSGLAGNEQYF,-,TRBJ2-7,TRBV15,TRBD2
TGCGCCAGCAGCCCGGAAGGCTGGCTCACGAGGGAGACCCAGTACTTC,CASSPEGWLTRETQYF,-,TRBJ2-5,TRBV5-1,-
TGTGCCAGCTCACCACCAGGGACAGGGAGCACTGAAGCTTTCTTT,CASSPPGTGSTEAFF,-,TRBJ1-1,TRBV18,TRBD1
TGTGCCAGCAGCTTAGCCCCGGGGGGCGAGCAGTACTTC,CASSLAPGGEQYF,once,TRBJ2-7,TRBV7-7,TRBD2
TGTGCCAGCAGTGAAGCCAGGACAGGGAGCAATGAGCAGTTCTTC,CASSEARTGSNEQFF,-,TRBJ2-1,TRBV6-1,TRBD1